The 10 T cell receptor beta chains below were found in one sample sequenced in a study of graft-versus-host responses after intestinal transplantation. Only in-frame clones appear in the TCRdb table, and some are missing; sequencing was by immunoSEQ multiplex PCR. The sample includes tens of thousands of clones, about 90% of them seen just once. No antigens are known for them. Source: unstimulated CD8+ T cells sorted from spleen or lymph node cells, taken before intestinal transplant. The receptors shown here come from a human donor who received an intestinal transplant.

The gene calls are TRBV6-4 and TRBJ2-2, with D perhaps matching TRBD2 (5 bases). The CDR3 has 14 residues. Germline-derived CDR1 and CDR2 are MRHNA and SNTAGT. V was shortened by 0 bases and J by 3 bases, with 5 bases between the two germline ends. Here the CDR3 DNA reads TGTGCCAGCAGTGACTCTAGCGACACCGGGGAGCTGTTTTTT. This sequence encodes CASSDSSDTGELFF.

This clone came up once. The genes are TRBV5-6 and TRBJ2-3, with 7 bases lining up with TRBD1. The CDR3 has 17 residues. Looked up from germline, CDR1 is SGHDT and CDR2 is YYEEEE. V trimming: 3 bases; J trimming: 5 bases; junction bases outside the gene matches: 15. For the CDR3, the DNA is TGTGCCAGCAGCTACACGTTTTCCGGGACAGAGGAAGATACGCAGTATTTT. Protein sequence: CASSYTFSGTEEDTQYF.

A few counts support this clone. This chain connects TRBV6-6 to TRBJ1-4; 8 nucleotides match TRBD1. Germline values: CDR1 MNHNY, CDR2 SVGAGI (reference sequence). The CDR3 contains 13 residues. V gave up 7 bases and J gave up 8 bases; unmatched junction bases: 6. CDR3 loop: CASTSGGEEKLFF. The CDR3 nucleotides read TGTGCCAGCACCTCAGGGGGCGAAGAAAAACTGTTTTTT.

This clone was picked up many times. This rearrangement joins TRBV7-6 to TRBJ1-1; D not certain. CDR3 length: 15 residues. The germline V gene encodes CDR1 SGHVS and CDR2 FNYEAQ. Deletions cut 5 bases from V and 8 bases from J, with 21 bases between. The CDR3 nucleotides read TGTGCCAGCAGCCTTGCGACGGACTCTGGCTTGGAAGCTTTCTTT. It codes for CASSLATDSGLEAFF.

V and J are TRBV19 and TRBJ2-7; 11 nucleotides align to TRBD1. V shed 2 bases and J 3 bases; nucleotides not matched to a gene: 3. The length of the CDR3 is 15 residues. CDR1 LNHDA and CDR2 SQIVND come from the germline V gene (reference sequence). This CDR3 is CASSIPGQGVYEQYF. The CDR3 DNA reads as TGTGCCAGTAGTATACCGGGACAGGGGGTCTACGAGCAGTACTTC.

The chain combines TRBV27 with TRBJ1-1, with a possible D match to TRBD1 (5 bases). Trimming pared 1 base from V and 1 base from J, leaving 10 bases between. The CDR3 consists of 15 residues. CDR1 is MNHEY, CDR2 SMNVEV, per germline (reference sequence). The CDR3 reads CASSLYAGGNTEAFF. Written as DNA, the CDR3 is TGTGCCAGCAGTTTATATGCGGGGGGGAACACTGAAGCTTTCTTT.

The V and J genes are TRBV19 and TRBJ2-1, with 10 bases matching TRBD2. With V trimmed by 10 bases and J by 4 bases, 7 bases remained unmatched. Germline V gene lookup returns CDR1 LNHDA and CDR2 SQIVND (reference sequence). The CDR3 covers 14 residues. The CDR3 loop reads CATEAGGPYNEQFF. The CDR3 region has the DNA TGTGCCACGGAAGCGGGAGGGCCTTACAATGAGCAGTTCTTC. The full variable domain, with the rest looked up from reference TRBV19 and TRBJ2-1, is DGGITQSPKYLFRKEGQNVTLSCEQNLNHDAMYWYRQDPGQGLRLIYYSQIVNDFQKGDIAEGYSVSREKKESFPLTVTSAQKNPTAFYLCATEAGGPYNEQFFGPGTRLTVL.

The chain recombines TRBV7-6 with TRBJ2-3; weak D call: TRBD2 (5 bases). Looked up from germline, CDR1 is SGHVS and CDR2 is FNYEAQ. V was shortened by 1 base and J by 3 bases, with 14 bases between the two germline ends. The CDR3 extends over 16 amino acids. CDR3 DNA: TGTGCCAGCAGCTTAGGGTCTGGGGAGACGACAGATACGCAGTATTTT. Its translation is CASSLGSGETTDTQYF.

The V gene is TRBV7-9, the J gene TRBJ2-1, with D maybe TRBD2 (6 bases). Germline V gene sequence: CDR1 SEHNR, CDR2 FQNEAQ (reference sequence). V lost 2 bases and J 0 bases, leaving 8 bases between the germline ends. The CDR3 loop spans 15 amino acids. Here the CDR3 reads CASSLLLASYNEQFF. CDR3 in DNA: TGTGCCAGCAGCTTATTACTAGCCTCCTACAATGAGCAGTTCTTC.

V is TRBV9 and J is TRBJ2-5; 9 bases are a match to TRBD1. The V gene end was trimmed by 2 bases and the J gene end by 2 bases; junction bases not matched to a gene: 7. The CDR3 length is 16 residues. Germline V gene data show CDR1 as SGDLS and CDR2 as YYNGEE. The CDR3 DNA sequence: TGTGCCAGCAGCGTCACAGGGGGCCTACCTCAAGAGACCCAGTACTTC. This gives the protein CASSVTGGLPQETQYF.